The 26 T cell receptor beta chains in this list originate from one sample, sequenced in a study of technical replicates of blood from a handful of donors. This table comes from immunoSEQ multiplex PCR, and its TCRdb copy is limited to in-frame clones, with some not included. The data show 80,000 to 95,000 clones, about 96% seen once. The sample comprised T cells isolated from PBMCs. These receptors all come from a human donor in good health.

The chain carries TRBV11-2 and TRBJ2-1, with 7 bases fitting TRBD2. Germline lookup yields CDR1 SGHAT and CDR2 FQNNGV. J lost 7 bases, V lost 4 bases, and 13 bases had no gene match. The length of the CDR3 is 16 residues. This CDR3 reads CASSSWEGRIGNEQFF. In nucleotides, the CDR3 is TGTGCCAGCAGCTCCTGGGAGGGCAGAATCGGGAATGAGCAGTTCTTC.

The rearrangement links TRBV5-6 to TRBJ1-1; D call uncertain. Germline V gene sequence: CDR1 SGHDT, CDR2 YYEEEE. This CDR3 region has 14 residues. Trimming removed 1 base at V and 0 bases at J, with 7 bases between. The CDR3 nucleotides read TGTGCCAGCAGCTTGTTCTCGGTGAACACTGAAGCTTTCTTT. Translation: CASSLFSVNTEAFF.

The chain links TRBV10-3 to TRBJ2-1, with D possibly being TRBD1 (6 bases). V lost 11 bases, J lost 9 bases, and 20 bases lay in between. The CDR3 is made up of 13 amino acids. Germline CDR1 reads ENHRY; CDR2 reads SYGVKD. The CDR3 sequence: CAATRDKDAEQFF. CDR3 in DNA: TGTGCCGCAACCCGGGACAAAGATGCTGAGCAGTTCTTC.

This clone was found once. The chain combines TRBV19 with TRBJ2-1, with 8 bases aligning to TRBD1. Germline V lookup: CDR1 LNHDA, CDR2 SQIVND (reference sequence). J lost 5 bases, V lost 3 bases, and 18 bases had no gene match. The CDR3 is made up of 19 amino acids. Here the CDR3 DNA reads TGTGCCAGTAGTATGATGCGCCAGGCCGGGACAGGCAGAAACAATGAGCAGTTCTTC. Amino acid sequence: CASSMMRQAGTGRNNEQFF.

V and J are TRBV9 and TRBJ2-2; 7 bases fit TRBD1. The V and J ends lost 0 bases and 2 bases, in that order; junction bases with no gene match: 4. CDR1 is SGDLS and CDR2 is YYNGEE in the germline V gene. CDR3 length: 16 residues. This chain's CDR3 is CASSVEGAQNTGELFF. The CDR3 region has the DNA TGTGCCAGCAGCGTAGAGGGGGCGCAAAACACCGGGGAGCTGTTTTTT.

The V call is TRBV6-6, the J call TRBJ1-1; D is perhaps TRBD1 (5 bases). Trimming pared 3 bases from V and 7 bases from J, leaving 15 bases between. The length of the CDR3 is 14 residues. Germline-derived CDR1 and CDR2 are MNHNY and SVGAGI (reference sequence). CDR3 sequence (DNA): TGTGCCAGCAGTTATGGACAAGCCGCGAATGAAGCTTTCTTT. Amino acids: CASSYGQAANEAFF.

The chain is built from TRBV19 and TRBJ2-7; TRBD1 might be the D (6 bases). The V gene's germline CDR1 is LNHDA and CDR2 SQIVND (reference sequence). The CDR3 is 14 residues long. V lost 1 base to trimming and J lost 4 bases, with 11 bases between them. The CDR3 loop reads CASSIAGVGYEQYF. In DNA, the CDR3 is TGTGCCAGTAGTATAGCAGGGGTTGGGTACGAGCAGTACTTC.

The CDR3 here is CASSPGTGHPRSAFF. CDR3 coding DNA: TGTGCCAGCAGCCCAGGGACAGGGCATCCAAGGTCGGCTTTCTTT. The chain combines TRBV11-3 with TRBJ1-1; TRBD1 aligns across 9 bases. CDR3 length: 15 residues. CDR1 is SGHNT and CDR2 is YENEEA in the germline V gene. Trimming cost V 5 bases and J 11 bases; bases outside gene matches: 15.

The CDR3 region has the DNA TGTGCCAGCAGCCATTGGTCGTACGGAGAGACCCAGTACTTC. Its protein is CASSHWSYGETQYF. The chain links TRBV7-8 to TRBJ2-5; D call uncertain. Germline V gene lookup returns CDR1 SGHVS and CDR2 FQNEAQ. This CDR3 spans 14 amino acids. V dropped 5 bases and J dropped 4 bases, with 14 bases sitting between them.

The chain combines TRBV6-1 with TRBJ2-7, with 10 bases identical to TRBD1. The CDR3 runs to 13 residues. V gave up 11 bases and J gave up 3 bases; unmatched junction bases: 7. CDR1 and CDR2 (germline): MNHNS, SASEGT. CDR3 sequence: CAVWGTGVYEQYF. For the CDR3, the DNA is TGTGCCGTGTGGGGGACAGGGGTCTACGAGCAGTACTTC.

The rearrangement links TRBV27 to TRBJ1-3, with TRBD1 as a possible D gene (5 bases). Germline CDR1 MNHEY, CDR2 SMNVEV (reference sequence). The germline V and J ends were trimmed by 4 bases and 0 bases, with 10 bases remaining between them. The CDR3 sequence is 15 residues long. CDR3 bases: TGTGCCAGCAGTTCAGGGCGTTCCTCTGGAAACACCATATATTTT. Encoded protein: CASSSGRSSGNTIYF.

Details on this clone: The limits of the CDR3 on the DNA are not certain, so only TCRdb's listed CDR3 is given. This chain uses TRBV27 with TRBJ1-1. From germline, CDR1 is MNHEY and CDR2 SMNVEV (reference sequence). The CDR3 adds up to 12 amino acids, both ends counted. The chain's CDR3 is CASSSGGERAFF.

Here the CDR3 DNA reads TGTGCCAGTAGTTTCCAGGGTAACCACGAGCAGTACTTC. It translates to CASSFQGNHEQYF. This chain links TRBV19 with TRBJ2-7; maybe TRBD1 (5 bases). This CDR3 comprises 13 residues. Trimming removed 5 bases at V and 5 bases at J, with 13 bases between. CDR1 is LNHDA and CDR2 is SQIVND in the germline V gene (reference sequence).

The chain is built from TRBV7-9 and TRBJ2-2; 7 bases are shared with TRBD1. J lost 0 bases, V lost 6 bases, and 4 bases had no gene match. The CDR3 has 15 residues. Germline CDR1 is SEHNR and CDR2 is FQNEAQ (reference sequence). CDR3 residues: CASSEGAPNTGELFF. As DNA, the CDR3 is TGTGCCAGCAGTGAGGGGGCTCCGAACACCGGGGAGCTGTTTTTT.

The chain employs TRBV28 and TRBJ1-5; D remains ambiguous. The V gene's germline CDR1 is MDHEN and CDR2 SYDVKM. The CDR3 sequence is 16 residues long. Trimming took 5 bases from V and 4 from J, leaving 18 bases between them. The CDR3 sequence: CASSPMSTAYNQPQHF. CDR3 in DNA: TGTGCCAGCAGTCCCATGAGTACAGCTTATAATCAGCCCCAGCATTTT.

The chain employs TRBV30 and TRBJ1-5; a weak D match, TRBD1 (5 bases). Germline loops: CDR1 GTSNPN, CDR2 SVGIG (reference sequence). This CDR3 has 14 residues. V dropped 0 bases and J dropped 6 bases, with 12 bases sitting between them. CDR3 sequence (DNA): TGTGCCTGGAGTGTGTGGGGGGTAAGTCAGCCCCAGCATTTT. Its protein is CAWSVWGVSQPQHF.

The chain recombines TRBV11-1 with TRBJ2-7; 10 nucleotides match TRBD2. This CDR3 has 14 amino acids. After removal of 2 bases from V and 2 bases from J, the junction contained 0 bases not matched to a gene. Germline CDR1 reads SGHAT; CDR2 reads FQDESV (reference sequence). The CDR3 region is CASSLTSGAYEQYF. CDR3 nucleotide sequence: TGTGCCAGCAGCTTAACTAGCGGGGCCTACGAGCAGTACTTC. Using reference TRBV11-1 and TRBJ2-7 for the parts outside the CDR3, the full variable domain is EAEVAQSPRYKITEKSQAVAFWCDPISGHATLYWYRQILGQGPELLVQFQDESVVDDSQLPKDRFSAERLKGVDSTLKIQPAELGDSAMYLCASSLTSGAYEQYFGPGTRLTVT.

A single count supports this clone. The chain joins TRBV7-2 to TRBJ2-5; D unclear. The J call may be mistaken, given a closer DNA end match to TRBJ2-7. Per the germline V gene, CDR1 is SGHTA and CDR2 is FQGNSA. The CDR3 runs to 12 residues. CDR3 region: CASSLVRYEQYF. For the CDR3, the DNA is TGTGCCAGCAGCTTAGTCCGTTACGAGCAGTACTTC.

The chain recombines TRBV27 with TRBJ2-7; 8 nucleotides align to TRBD2. J was trimmed by 2 bases and V by 6 bases; bases with no gene match: 9. The CDR3 is 15 residues long. Per the germline V gene, CDR1 is MNHEY and CDR2 is SMNVEV (reference sequence). CDR3 region: CASSFSGRGAYEQYF. The CDR3 bases are TGTGCCAGCAGCTTCAGCGGGAGAGGGGCCTACGAGCAGTACTTC.

The J gene is TRBJ1-3, the V gene TRBV9; the D is unclear. The CDR3 loop spans 15 amino acids. With 0 bases removed from V and 5 bases from J, the gap between germline ends came to 12 bases. CDR1 SGDLS and CDR2 YYNGEE come from the germline V gene. CDR3 in DNA: TGTGCCAGCAGCGTAGTACAGCCGATTCGAAACACCATATATTTT. It specifies CASSVVQPIRNTIYF.

The chain combines TRBV25-1 with TRBJ1-1, with a tentative D call TRBD1 (5 bases). Germline CDR1 and CDR2: MGHDK and SYGVNS. V was pared by 6 bases and J by 5 bases, with 19 bases between. This CDR3 comprises 15 residues. The CDR3 coding sequence is TGTGCCAGCAGAGTCCTCCTCGGGGGGGGAACTGAAGCTTTCTTT. Translated, it gives CASRVLLGGGTEAFF.

The chain is built from TRBV27 and TRBJ2-3; the match to TRBD2 covers 13 bases. CDR1 MNHEY and CDR2 SMNVEV come from the germline V gene (reference sequence). The CDR3 extends over 15 amino acids. V dropped 4 bases and J dropped 3; count of bases not matched to a gene: 1. CDR3 coding DNA: TGTGCCAGCAGTTCGACTAGCGGGAGGACAGATACGCAGTATTTT. Its protein product is CASSSTSGRTDTQYF.

The chain couples TRBV5-6 to TRBJ2-1; 7 bases are shared with TRBD2. The CDR3 runs to 16 residues. Per germline, CDR1 SGHDT and CDR2 YYEEEE. V lost 4 bases, J lost 5 bases, and 12 bases stayed unmatched. The CDR3 is CASSPQRLALHNEQFF. CDR3 nucleotide sequence: TGTGCCAGCAGCCCCCAACGACTAGCCTTGCACAATGAGCAGTTCTTC. The full variable domain, its missing parts supplied by reference TRBV5-6 and TRBJ2-1, is DAGVTQSPTHLIKTRGQQVTLRCSPKSGHDTVSWYQQALGQGPQFIFQYYEEEERQRGNFPDRFSGHQFPNYSSELNVNALLLGDSALYLCASSPQRLALHNEQFFGPGTRLTVL.

The genes are TRBV28 and TRBJ1-1, with no clear D. The CDR3 sequence is 13 residues long. Trimming cost V 3 bases and J 1 base, with 6 bases left between them. Looked up from germline, CDR1 is MDHEN and CDR2 is SYDVKM. The DNA for the CDR3 is TGTGCCAGCAGTTTGGCAGGGAACACTGAAGCTTTCTTT. Encoded protein: CASSLAGNTEAFF.

The rearrangement links TRBV11-2 to TRBJ2-7, with 13 bases that match TRBD2. This CDR3 spans 17 amino acids. With V trimmed by 4 bases and J by 4 bases, 10 bases remained unmatched. Germline CDR1 SGHAT, CDR2 FQNNGV. CDR3: CASSSGLAGRVGYEQYF. The CDR3 DNA reads TGTGCCAGCAGCTCGGGACTAGCGGGGAGAGTGGGATACGAGCAGTACTTC. The whole variable domain, remainder taken from reference TRBV11-2 and TRBJ2-7, is EAGVAQSPRYKIIEKRQSVAFWCNPISGHATLYWYQQILGQGPKLLIQFQNNGVVDDSQLPKDRFSAERLKGVDSTLKIQPAKLEDSAVYLCASSSGLAGRVGYEQYFGPGTRLTVT.

This clone was counted once. J is TRBJ2-7 and V is TRBV7-2; 12 positions match TRBD2. Germline trimming cut 0 bases from V and 2 bases from J; bases unmatched to any gene: 5. CDR1 and CDR2 (germline): SGHTA, FQGNSA. The CDR3 runs 17 residues. The CDR3 DNA reads TGTGCCAGCAGCTTAGCAAGGACTAGCGGGACAGCCTACGAGCAGTACTTC. This codes for CASSLARTSGTAYEQYF.